Shown below are 8 T cell receptor beta chains from a single sample sequenced in a study of T cell responses to AZD1222 COVID-19 vaccine. Here immunoSEQ multiplex PCR was the method, and the copy in TCRdb shows in-frame clones only, minus some. The sample carries approximately 92,000 clones, nearly 90% recorded once. The input for sequencing was peripheral blood, taken on day 0 of AZD1222 vaccination. The receptors were sampled from an adult in good health.

The chain joins TRBV3-1 (or the pseudogene TRBV3-2) to TRBJ2-1; possibly TRBD2 for D (5 bases). Trimming removed 4 bases at V and 4 bases at J, with 14 bases between. Germline values: CDR1 LGHDT, CDR2 YNNKEL (reference sequence). The CDR3 is 15 residues long. CDR3 in amino acids: CASSPGLGRYNEQFF. CDR3 bases: TGTGCCAGCAGCCCAGGACTGGGTAGGTACAATGAGCAGTTCTTC.

The CDR3 loop is CSVAGQTNQPQHF. The CDR3 nucleotides read TGCAGCGTCGCCGGACAGACTAATCAGCCCCAGCATTTT. This rearrangement joins TRBV29-1 to TRBJ1-5, with D maybe TRBD1 (6 bases). There are 13 residues in the CDR3. Germline-derived CDR1 and CDR2 are SQVTM and ANQGSEA. Trimming took off 6 bases at V and 4 bases at J, with 13 bases between the two ends.

The chain links TRBV4-3 to TRBJ1-1; tentative D call: TRBD1 (5 bases). V was pared by 0 bases and J by 8 bases, with 10 bases between. The CDR3 extends over 13 amino acids. The germline V gene encodes CDR1 LGHNA and CDR2 YSLEER. The DNA of the CDR3 is TGCGCCAGCAGCCAAGATGGGGCCCGGGAAGCTTTCTTT. This translates into CASSQDGAREAFF.

This clone was counted a few times. V gene TRBV20-1 combines with J gene TRBJ1-1, with D unresolved. The CDR3 is made up of 11 amino acids. V lost 7 bases and J 11 bases, leaving 17 bases between the germline ends. Germline V gene data show CDR1 as DFQATT and CDR2 as SNEGSKA (reference sequence). This CDR3 reads CSVETRGPAFF. CDR3 nucleotides: TGCAGTGTCGAAACCCGAGGTCCTGCTTTCTTT.

The genes are TRBV24-1 and TRBJ1-3; no reliable D call. The V end lost 2 bases, the J end lost 4 bases, and 5 bases lay between the germline ends. The germline CDR1 and CDR2 sequences are KGHDR and SFDVKD. This CDR3 contains 13 residues. In nucleotides, the CDR3 is TGTGCCACCAGTGATTCCCCCGGAAACACCATATATTTT. Translating it yields CATSDSPGNTIYF.

V usage is TRBV6-1 and J usage is TRBJ1-1, with a weak D call TRBD1 (5 bases). Germline CDR1 MNHNS, CDR2 SASEGT. Trimming stripped 1 base from V and 10 bases from J, with 10 bases between. The CDR3 sequence is 12 residues long. CDR3 region: CASSEGIGGAFF. DNA for the CDR3: TGTGCCAGCAGTGAAGGTATCGGGGGAGCTTTCTTT.

The rearrangement links TRBV19 to TRBJ2-7; 7 nucleotides align to TRBD1. CDR3 length: 12 residues. The germline V gene encodes CDR1 LNHDA and CDR2 SQIVND (reference sequence). V shed 4 bases and J 6 bases; nucleotides not matched to a gene: 3. Here the CDR3 reads CASSTPGGEQYV. In DNA form, the CDR3 reads TGTGCCAGTAGTACACCAGGGGGCGAGCAGTACGTC.

Notes on this clone: At one of its ends the junction is not consistent with the germline gene, which may arise from a read error. The chain carries TRBV7-9 and TRBJ1-2, with D possibly matching TRBD1 (6 bases). This CDR3 comprises 15 residues. CDR1 is SEHNR, CDR2 FQNEAQ, per germline (reference sequence). CDR3 coding DNA: TGTGCCAGCAGCGTAGCGGGGGGCGGAAACTATGGCTACACCTTC. Amino acid sequence: CASSVAGGGNYGYTF.